The entry below describes one T cell receptor (beta chain). Its antigen is as yet unknown. The sample is drawn from a study of OX40 agonist ivuxolimab in advanced cancers. Study-level background: Dose-escalation patients' cancers were hepatocellular carcinoma, melanoma, renal cell or head and neck cancer. Antecedent anti-PD-1, anti-PD-L1 or anti-CTLA-4 therapy was permissible, with 40% having received some. General study results and limits: In the expanded peripheral T cells, antigen specificity was never determined.

Some clones are missing from TCRdb's copy, which holds only in-frame ones; the method was immunoSEQ multiplex PCR. There are about 55,000 clones in the sample; 80% to 85% occur only once, and roughly 4% lies in the top ten. The CDR3 contains 15 residues. V dropped 2 bases and J dropped 5 bases, with 12 bases sitting between them. Germline V gene sequence: CDR1 LNHDA, CDR2 SQIVND (reference sequence). Samples of blood were obtained at baseline, on cycle 4 day 1, and on cycle 7 day 1. Sequencing used CD4+ or CD8+ T cells sorted from blood, obtained in a trial of the OX40 agonist ivuxolimab. The receptor comes from an adult with an advanced solid tumor such as melanoma, head and neck, liver or kidney cancer. V usage is TRBV19 and J usage is TRBJ2-2, with a possible D match to TRBD1 (5 bases). CDR3 region: CASSISRVVTGELFF. CDR3 nucleotides: TGTGCCAGTAGTATAAGCAGGGTAGTGACCGGGGAGCTGTTTTTT.